The rows below give T cell receptor beta chains drawn from one sample of a study of sequential checkpoint blockade in melanoma. Clones were sequenced by immunoSEQ multiplex PCR, and TCRdb holds only the in-frame ones, with some missing. The sample gives approximately 1,100 clones, roughly 26% of which show up once; under 3.5% is in the top ten. Here the sequenced sample was tumor tissue (inferred from file names), taken from a patient given nivolumab and ipilimumab in sequence. The receptors here all came from a human donor with melanoma. Each CDR3 is given with its conserved first and last residue. D genes are given only for firm matches. Only some rows state a clone size, as once, few, many or a class for expanded clones.

D gene	V gene	clone size	J gene	CDR3 protein	CDR3 DNA
.	TRBV11-3	few	TRBJ2-7	CASSLSPSGTHSYEQYF	TGTGCCAGCAGCTTAAGCCCCTCGGGGACACATTCCTACGAGCAGTACTTC
.	TRBV28	.	TRBJ2-7	CASSLFTNTYEQYF	TGTGCCAGCAGTTTATTTACGAATACCTACGAGCAGTACTTC
.	TRBV25-1	.	TRBJ2-2	CASSPGRPQAGELFF	TGTGCCAGCAGCCCAGGAAGGCCCCAAGCTGGGGAGCTGTTTTTT
TRBD2	TRBV19	once	TRBJ2-3	CASSRTSGGPHDTTDTQYF	TGTGCCAGTAGTCGAACTAGCGGGGGGCCACACGACACTACAGATACGCAGTATTTT
TRBD2	TRBV6-8	few	TRBJ2-5	CASRKGLGETQYF	TGTGCCAGCAGGAAAGGACTAGGGGAGACCCAGTACTTC
TRBD1	TRBV11-3	medium-sized	TRBJ2-7	CASSSDRGLTYEQYF	TGTGCCAGCAGCTCGGACAGGGGCCTTACCTACGAGCAGTACTTC
.	TRBV19	.	TRBJ2-1	CASSSGTTSYNEQFF	TGTGCCAGCTCATCCGGGACGACCTCCTACAATGAGCAGTTCTTC
TRBD1	TRBV18	.	TRBJ1-3	CASSPLTGAGNTIYF	TGTGCCAGCTCACCTCTGACAGGGGCTGGAAACACCATATATTTT
.	TRBV6-8	.	TRBJ2-7	CAISLNTYEQYF	TGTGCCATCAGCCTAAATACCTACGAGCAGTACTTC
.	TRBV28	.	TRBJ2-7	CASSQVTYEQYF	TGTGCCAGCTCTCAGGTCACCTACGAGCAGTACTTC
.	TRBV11-3	medium-sized	TRBJ2-1	CASSPFTSLNYNEQFF	TGTGCCAGCAGCCCATTCACTAGTCTTAACTACAATGAGCAGTTCTTC
TRBD1	TRBV15	.	TRBJ2-2	CATSSNRGRDTGELFF	TGTGCCACCAGCAGTAACAGGGGGCGGGACACCGGGGAGCTGTTTTTT
.	TRBV6-8	few	TRBJ2-1	CASSYSSIGNNEQFF	TGTGCCAGCAGTTACTCGAGTATAGGAAACAATGAGCAGTTCTTC
.	TRBV19	.	TRBJ2-6	CASSISRAGANVLTF	TGTGCCAGTAGTATATCGAGGGCTGGGGCCAACGTCCTGACTTTC
.	TRBV11-3	medium-sized	TRBJ2-1	CASSFDSPVGEQFF	TGTGCCAGCAGCTTCGACAGCCCCGTGGGTGAGCAGTTCTTC
.	TRBV11-3	large	TRBJ1-1	CASSLSKGSVNTEAFF	TGTGCCAGCAGCTTATCAAAGGGGTCGGTGAACACTGAAGCTTTCTTT
TRBD1	TRBV11-3	medium-sized	TRBJ1-5	CASSLGITGGQPQHF	TGTGCCAGCAGCTTAGGAATAACAGGGGGCCAGCCCCAGCATTTT
.	TRBV10-3	.	TRBJ1-1	CAISELNMNTEAFF	TGTGCCATCAGTGAGCTCAATATGAACACTGAAGCTTTCTTT
TRBD1	TRBV6-8	few	TRBJ2-7	CASRRTYRGSYEQYF	TGTGCCAGCAGGAGAACTTACAGGGGTTCCTACGAGCAGTACTTC
TRBD1	TRBV28	few	TRBJ1-2	CASSARQGGIKGYTF	TGTGCCAGCAGTGCCAGACAGGGGGGCATAAAGGGCTACACCTTC